The clone carrying this T cell receptor (beta chain) appeared a single time. The antigen is unknown. This sample is part of a study of cytomegalovirus exposure and HLA in healthy donors. Study summary: The 120 or so validation repertoires used a platform that matched the one used for the 600 to 700 first-cohort repertoires, as a later analysis reported.

Here immunoSEQ multiplex PCR was the method, and the copy in TCRdb shows in-frame clones only, minus some. The sample contains roughly 170,000 clones, 84% of which appear only once. The germline gives CDR1 LNHDA, CDR2 SQIVND (reference sequence). J was trimmed by 0 bases and V by 5 bases; bases with no gene match: 4. CDR3 length equals 15 residues. Study-wide results and caveats: 150 to 200 TCR beta chains were listed as cytomegalovirus-associated.

Sequenced: PBMCs. The clonotype was recovered from a woman between 18 and 30 years old in good health and CMV-seropositive. This sequence joins TRBV19 and TRBJ2-1, with 7 bases that match TRBD1. This CDR3 is CASSQGQNSYNEQFF. The CDR3 DNA sequence: TGTGCCAGTAGTCAGGGACAGAACTCCTACAATGAGCAGTTCTTC.